This is a list of T cell receptor beta chains from one sample in a study of blood T cells in healthy people across ages. One entry per CDR3 protein results from TCRdb running MiXCR on the 5' RACE reads. The sample lists 800,000 to 950,000 distinct CDR3 sequences; roughly 50% were seen once. The sequenced material came from blood. Every receptor here comes from a man younger than 40 in good health. Each CDR3 is given with its conserved first and last residue. Fields, in order: CDR3 length, clone size, V gene, J gene, D gene, CDR3 protein, CDR3 DNA. A D gene is named only where the DNA matches it firmly. Clone size is stated in some rows and not others, as once, few, many or a class when expanded.

cdr3_length: 14
clone_size: NA
v_call: TRBV28
j_call: TRBJ2-1
d_call: NA
cdr3_aa: CASSPPYGNNEQFF
cdr3_nt: TGTGCCAGCAGCCCCCCGTATGGAAACAATGAGCAGTTCTTC

cdr3_length: 15
clone_size: NA
v_call: TRBV21-1
j_call: TRBJ1-1
d_call: NA
cdr3_aa: CASSKETERGPEPFF
cdr3_nt: TGTGCCAGCAGCAAAGAGACAGAGCGGGGCCCTGAACCTTTCTTT

cdr3_length: 13
clone_size: NA
v_call: TRBV7-2
j_call: TRBJ2-3
d_call: NA
cdr3_aa: CASSLEGLGAQYF
cdr3_nt: TGTGCCAGCAGCTTAGAGGGCCTGGGGGCGCAGTATTTT

cdr3_length: 15
clone_size: NA
v_call: TRBV20-1
j_call: TRBJ2-7
d_call: NA
cdr3_aa: CSASGGLNYAYEQYF
cdr3_nt: TGCAGTGCTAGCGGGGGCCTGAACTACGCCTACGAGCAGTACTTC

cdr3_length: 16
clone_size: NA
v_call: TRBV28
j_call: TRBJ2-1
d_call: NA
cdr3_aa: CASSKNWGMRVNEQFF
cdr3_nt: TGTGCCAGCAGTAAGAACTGGGGGATGAGGGTCAATGAGCAGTTCTTC

cdr3_length: 13
clone_size: NA
v_call: TRBV28
j_call: TRBJ2-7
d_call: TRBD1
cdr3_aa: CASARTGNYEQYF
cdr3_nt: TGTGCCTCAGCCCGGACAGGCAACTACGAGCAGTACTTC

cdr3_length: 16
clone_size: NA
v_call: TRBV5-1
j_call: TRBJ2-2
d_call: TRBD2
cdr3_aa: CASSLGTSVDTGELFF
cdr3_nt: TGCGCCAGCAGCTTGGGCACTAGCGTTGACACCGGGGAGCTGTTTTTT

cdr3_length: 16
clone_size: few
v_call: TRBV20-1
j_call: TRBJ2-5
d_call: TRBD2
cdr3_aa: CSARDLAGGPGKTQYF
cdr3_nt: TGCAGTGCTAGAGATTTAGCGGGGGGGCCAGGGAAGACCCAGTACTTC

cdr3_length: 14
clone_size: NA
v_call: TRBV25-1
j_call: TRBJ2-7
d_call: NA
cdr3_aa: CASRRRDGAYEQYF
cdr3_nt: TGTGCCAGCAGACGCCGGGACGGCGCCTACGAGCAGTACTTC

cdr3_length: 15
clone_size: NA
v_call: TRBV20-1
j_call: TRBJ2-5
d_call: TRBD1
cdr3_aa: CSATHPNTGGETQYF
cdr3_nt: TGCAGTGCTACTCACCCGAACACAGGGGGAGAGACCCAGTACTTC

cdr3_length: 17
clone_size: NA
v_call: TRBV14
j_call: TRBJ2-1
d_call: TRBD2
cdr3_aa: CASSRGLAGHDFGEQFF
cdr3_nt: TGTGCCAGCAGCCGAGGACTAGCGGGGCACGATTTTGGTGAGCAGTTCTTC

cdr3_length: 17
clone_size: many
v_call: TRBV5-1
j_call: TRBJ2-6
d_call: NA
cdr3_aa: CASSPGPPVSGANVLTF
cdr3_nt: TGCGCCAGCAGCCCTGGGCCTCCCGTCTCTGGGGCCAACGTCCTGACTTTC

cdr3_length: 17
clone_size: NA
v_call: TRBV3-1
j_call: TRBJ2-3
d_call: TRBD2
cdr3_aa: CASSQDTSGGVTDTQYF
cdr3_nt: TGTGCCAGCAGCCAAGATACTAGCGGGGGAGTCACAGATACGCAGTATTTT

cdr3_length: 14
clone_size: once
v_call: TRBV29-1
j_call: TRBJ2-7
d_call: TRBD1
cdr3_aa: CSVVLRDRPPEQYF
cdr3_nt: TGCAGCGTTGTGTTGCGGGACAGGCCTCCCGAGCAGTACTTC

cdr3_length: 12
clone_size: NA
v_call: TRBV12-3/TRBV12-4
j_call: TRBJ2-7
d_call: NA
cdr3_aa: CASSLFRGEQYF
cdr3_nt: TGTGCCAGCAGTTTGTTCCGGGGCGAGCAGTACTTC

cdr3_length: 17
clone_size: NA
v_call: TRBV11-2
j_call: TRBJ2-3
d_call: NA
cdr3_aa: CASSLGGGATRTDTQYF
cdr3_nt: TGTGCCAGCAGCTTGGGTGGGGGGGCAACAAGGACAGATACGCAGTATTTT

cdr3_length: 14
clone_size: NA
v_call: TRBV27
j_call: TRBJ1-2
d_call: NA
cdr3_aa: CASSRGQGRDGCTF
cdr3_nt: TGTGCCAGCAGTCGCGGGCAGGGTAGGGATGGCTGCACCTTC

cdr3_length: 14
clone_size: NA
v_call: TRBV5-1
j_call: TRBJ2-3
d_call: NA
cdr3_aa: CASSLTSRADTQYF
cdr3_nt: TGCGCCAGCAGCTTGACTAGCCGGGCAGATACGCAGTATTTT

cdr3_length: 18
clone_size: NA
v_call: TRBV3-1
j_call: TRBJ2-3
d_call: TRBD2
cdr3_aa: CASSKRLAGGMSTDTQYF
cdr3_nt: TGTGCCAGCAGCAAAAGACTAGCGGGGGGGATGAGCACAGATACGCAGTATTTT

cdr3_length: 14
clone_size: NA
v_call: TRBV13
j_call: TRBJ1-6
d_call: TRBD1
cdr3_aa: CASSLRQGLSPLHF
cdr3_nt: TGTGCCAGCAGCCTCCGACAGGGACTTTCACCCCTCCACTTT

cdr3_length: 15
clone_size: NA
v_call: TRBV13
j_call: TRBJ2-7
d_call: TRBD1
cdr3_aa: CASSLGGTGDYEQYF
cdr3_nt: TGTGCCAGCAGCTTAGGAGGGACAGGGGACTACGAGCAGTACTTC

cdr3_length: 13
clone_size: few
v_call: TRBV29-1
j_call: TRBJ2-5
d_call: TRBD2
cdr3_aa: CSVYGGGSEEQYF
cdr3_nt: TGCAGCGTTTATGGCGGGGGGTCTGAAGAGCAGTACTTC

cdr3_length: 12
clone_size: few
v_call: TRBV6-2/TRBV6-3
j_call: TRBJ2-1
d_call: NA
cdr3_aa: CASSYSKGRGFF
cdr3_nt: TGTGCCAGCAGTTACTCGAAAGGCCGAGGGTTCTTC

cdr3_length: 16
clone_size: NA
v_call: TRBV25-1
j_call: TRBJ2-3
d_call: NA
cdr3_aa: CASSDPSMDSTDTQYF
cdr3_nt: TGTGCCAGCAGTGACCCTTCCATGGACAGCACAGATACGCAGTATTTT

cdr3_length: 17
clone_size: few
v_call: TRBV11-3
j_call: TRBJ2-1
d_call: NA
cdr3_aa: CASSLRQVLSSYNEQFF
cdr3_nt: TGTGCCAGCAGCCTGCGACAGGTACTCAGCTCCTACAATGAGCAGTTCTTC

cdr3_length: 15
clone_size: NA
v_call: TRBV5-1
j_call: TRBJ2-7
d_call: TRBD2
cdr3_aa: CASSFGTSGIYEQYF
cdr3_nt: TGCGCCAGCAGCTTTGGGACTAGCGGGATCTACGAGCAGTACTTC

cdr3_length: 13
clone_size: NA
v_call: TRBV5-1
j_call: TRBJ1-1
d_call: NA
cdr3_aa: CASRKWGATEAFF
cdr3_nt: TGCGCCAGCAGAAAGTGGGGGGCAACTGAAGCTTTCTTT